What follows are 3 T cell receptor beta chains derived from one specimen sequenced in a study of early T cells in non-severe SARS-CoV-2 infection. Via MiXCR, TCRdb re-called the 5' RACE reads, giving one row per CDR3 protein. This sample yields 70,000 to 95,000 distinct CDR3 sequences, of which around 15% are seen a single time; 0.58% belongs to the top ten. Sequenced material: whole blood. The origin of the receptors is an adult who was a healthcare worker with PCR-confirmed SARS-CoV-2 infection or an uninfected control (not recorded which).

This clonotype was seen more than once but under ten times. The genes are TRBV30 and TRBJ1-2, with D uncertain. Trimming pared 3 bases from V and 1 base from J, leaving 12 bases between. The CDR3 length is 14 residues. CDR1 and CDR2 from the germline V gene are GTSNPN and SVGIG (reference sequence). The CDR3 DNA is TGTGCCTGGAGGGTTTATGGCAGTAACTATGGCTACACCTTC. Translation gives CAWRVYGSNYGYTF.

The V gene is TRBV29-1, the J gene TRBJ2-3; no reliable D call. The length of the CDR3 is 14 residues. Germline CDR1 SQVTM, CDR2 ANQGSEA. The ends were cut back, 7 bases at V and 0 bases at J, with 14 bases in the middle. The CDR3 protein is CSAPTAASTDTQYF. The CDR3 DNA reads as TGCAGCGCTCCGACGGCGGCTAGCACAGATACGCAGTATTTT.

This clonotype was seen repeatedly, ten times or more. V usage is TRBV27 and J usage is TRBJ1-1, with D perhaps TRBD1 (6 bases). From germline, CDR1 is MNHEY and CDR2 SMNVEV (reference sequence). The germline V and J ends were trimmed by 2 bases and 5 bases, with 9 bases remaining between them. The CDR3 has 13 amino acids. For the CDR3, the DNA is TGTGCCAGCAGTTTAGGAAGGGGGACTGAAGCTTTCTTT. Translated: CASSLGRGTEAFF.